A selection of T cell receptor beta chains follows, all from one sample in a study of cytomegalovirus exposure and HLA in healthy donors. TCRdb's copy holds only in-frame clones and misses some; the assay was immunoSEQ multiplex PCR. The sample records 45,000 to 75,000 clones, around two thirds being singletons. Sequenced input: PBMCs. All receptors derive from a woman in her fifties or sixties in good health and CMV-seropositive. CDR3s include the opening cysteine and the closing phenylalanine or tryptophan.

J gene	V gene	CDR3 protein
TRBJ2-7	TRBV5-1	CASSLGQGALNEQYF
TRBJ1-1	TRBV4-2	CASSQDQAGQNTEAFF
TRBJ2-7	TRBV5-8	CASSFWTGNPYEQYF
TRBJ2-1	TRBV5-1	CASSHSLSPNEQFF
TRBJ1-1	TRBV5-1	CASSTGLNTEAFF
TRBJ2-1	TRBV29-1	CSVVEGGALNEQFF
TRBJ2-7	TRBV5-1	CASTRDRGEQYF
TRBJ1-2	TRBV4-3	CASSPGNQGIYYGYTF
TRBJ2-1	TRBV5-4	CASSDGGGWGGLKNEQFF
TRBJ1-2	TRBV6-1	CASSEAVTARNYGYTF
TRBJ2-3	TRBV5-1	CASSLVAGGSIDTQYF